One and the same sample provided the 23 T cell receptor beta chains below, sequenced in a study of blood T cell repertoires in COVID-19. Assay: immunoSEQ multiplex PCR; the TCRdb copy retains only in-frame clones and omits some. This table holds 78,000 or so clones, about four fifths found once. Material: peripheral blood. Every receptor here comes from a human donor in a cohort sampled during active COVID-19.

This clone was counted a single time. This sequence joins TRBV27 and TRBJ2-6, with D tentatively TRBD1 (6 bases). Trimming stripped 5 bases from V and 4 bases from J, with 21 bases between. Germline CDR1 reads MNHEY; CDR2 reads SMNVEV (reference sequence). CDR3 size: 18 residues. The CDR3 nucleotides read TGTGCCAGCAGTCCCCGCCCCGGGGCAGGGGTAGGGGCCAACGTCCTGACTTTC. It yields the protein CASSPRPGAGVGANVLTF.

J is TRBJ2-7 and V is TRBV6-5; 10 bases agree with TRBD2. The length of the CDR3 is 15 residues. V trimming: 6 bases; J trimming: 6 bases; junction bases outside the gene matches: 11. CDR1 and CDR2 from the germline V gene are MNHEY and SVGAGI. The CDR3 DNA is TGTGCCAGCAGACCCTACCAGACTAGCGGGTCCGAGCAGTACTTC. Encoded protein: CASRPYQTSGSEQYF.

The gene calls are TRBV5-1 and TRBJ2-1; no firm D call. Trimming shortened V by 4 bases and J by 8 bases, and 13 bases separated the two germline ends. This CDR3 is 13 amino acids long. Germline V gene lookup returns CDR1 SGHRS and CDR2 YFSETQ. Here the CDR3 DNA reads TGCGCCAGCAGCATTTACCTGACTCATGAGCAGTTCTTC. Amino acid sequence: CASSIYLTHEQFF.

V usage is TRBV19 and J usage is TRBJ2-3; 7 bases match TRBD1. The CDR3 is 14 residues long. V lost 5 bases to trimming and J lost 5 bases; unmatched junction nucleotides: 7. Germline CDR1 LNHDA, CDR2 SQIVND (reference sequence). The CDR3 DNA is TGTGCCAGTAGTCCCTCACAGGGGAGAGATACGCAGTATTTT. It is translated as CASSPSQGRDTQYF.

For the CDR3, the DNA is TGCGCCAGCAGTGGAAGACTAAGCTCCTACAATGAGCAGTTCTTC. This translates into CASSGRLSSYNEQFF. The chain employs TRBV10-1 and TRBJ2-1; D possibly corresponds to TRBD2 (5 bases). Trimming cost V 4 bases and J 0 bases, with 10 bases left between them. CDR3 size: 15 residues. The germline V gene encodes CDR1 WNHNN and CDR2 SYGVQD (reference sequence).

The chain carries TRBV11-3 and TRBJ2-3; 7 positions agree with TRBD1. From germline, CDR1 is SGHNT and CDR2 YENEEA. Trimming cost V 3 bases and J 3 bases; bases outside gene matches: 6. The CDR3 runs 15 residues. In DNA form, the CDR3 reads TGTGCCAGCAGCTTGAGACAGGGAACTACAGATACGCAGTATTTT. This sequence encodes CASSLRQGTTDTQYF. The whole variable domain, filled in from reference TRBV11-3 and TRBJ2-3, reads EAGVVQSPRYKIIEKKQPVAFWCNPISGHNTLYWYLQNLGQGPELLIRYENEEAVDDSQLPKDRFSAERLKGVDSTLKIQPAELGDSAVYLCASSLRQGTTDTQYFGPGTRLTVL.

The chain uses TRBV5-4 and TRBJ2-4; weak D call: TRBD1 (6 bases). Trimming pared 3 bases from V and 0 bases from J, leaving 13 bases between. The CDR3 sequence is 16 residues long. Looked up from germline, CDR1 is SGHNT and CDR2 is YYREEE (reference sequence). CDR3 DNA: TGTGCCAGCAGCTCACAGGGATCTCTAGCCAAAAACATTCAGTACTTC. As protein: CASSSQGSLAKNIQYF.

With respect to this clone: Germline and junction disagree at one end, which may indicate a read error. CDR3 sequence: CASSRRTDTEAFF. The CDR3 nucleotides are TGTGCCAGCAGCCGACGGACGGACACCGAAGCTTTCTTT. The chain has TRBV7-2 and TRBJ1-1, with D perhaps TRBD1 (5 bases). This CDR3 contains 13 residues. CDR1 and CDR2 (germline): SGHTA, FQGNSA.

V gene TRBV3-1 (or the pseudogene TRBV3-2) combines with J gene TRBJ1-3; 8 bases fit TRBD1. Germline trimming cut 2 bases from V and 8 bases from J; bases unmatched to any gene: 20. In germline, CDR1 is LGHDT, CDR2 YNNKEL (reference sequence). The length of the CDR3 is 19 residues. The CDR3 is CASSQRRGLGQGRGDTIYF. Written as DNA, the CDR3 is TGTGCCAGCAGCCAAAGAAGGGGCCTCGGACAGGGAAGGGGAGACACCATATATTTT.

A few counts support this clone. This sequence joins TRBV6-7 and TRBJ2-6; 12 bases fit TRBD1. TRBV6-7 is filed as an ORF, its function uncertain. The CDR3 covers 20 residues. V shed 6 bases and J 2 bases; nucleotides not matched to a gene: 14. CDR3 DNA sequence: TGTGCCAGCAGGCCCATACTCCGGGACAGGGGGCGAGCTGGGGCCAACGTCCTGACTTTC. Translation gives CASRPILRDRGRAGANVLTF.

The CDR3 region has the DNA TGCGCCAGCAGCAACAGCCCAATGAACACTGAAGCTTTCTTT. Translation: CASSNSPMNTEAFF. The V and J genes are TRBV5-1 and TRBJ1-1, with no clear D. The CDR3 contains 14 residues. Deletions cut 4 bases from V and 0 bases from J, with 10 bases between. CDR1 SGHRS and CDR2 YFSETQ come from the germline V gene.

The chain joins TRBV4-1 to TRBJ1-2, with TRBD1 matching over 9 bases. V lost 4 bases and J lost 3; bases outside the gene matches: 6. The length of the CDR3 is 15 residues. CDR1 MGHRA and CDR2 YSYEKL come from the germline V gene. CDR3 bases: TGCGCCAGCAGCCTGAGACAGGGGGGTGACTATGGCTACACCTTC. Encoded protein: CASSLRQGGDYGYTF.

The genes are TRBV28 and TRBJ2-1, with D uncertain. V shed 6 bases and J shed 0 bases, with 24 bases lying between them. CDR3 length: 19 residues. Germline CDR1 and CDR2: MDHEN and SYDVKM. CDR3 loop: CASSPPWSQTESSYNEQFF. The CDR3 region has the DNA TGTGCCAGCAGCCCCCCGTGGAGCCAGACGGAAAGCTCCTACAATGAGCAGTTCTTC.

The gene calls are TRBV11-3 and TRBJ2-3, with TRBD2 identical over 13 bases. Germline V gene sequence: CDR1 SGHNT, CDR2 YENEEA. Trimming removed 4 bases from V and 3 bases from J; junction bases left unmatched: 1. The CDR3 totals 15 residues. For the CDR3, the DNA is TGTGCCAGCAGCTGGGGACTAGCGGGAACAGATACGCAGTATTTT. Translated, it gives CASSWGLAGTDTQYF.

This chain connects TRBV2 to TRBJ2-7, with TRBD1 matching 9 bases. The trim removed 7 bases at V and 6 bases at J, leaving 10 bases unmatched. This CDR3 region has 14 residues. Germline values: CDR1 SNHLY, CDR2 FYNNEI. The CDR3 spells CASTFADRGGEQYF. Written as DNA, the CDR3 is TGTGCCAGCACCTTCGCGGACAGGGGAGGCGAGCAGTACTTC.

The chain is built from TRBV27 and TRBJ2-1, with a weak D call TRBD1 (5 bases). Germline assignment: CDR1 MNHEY and CDR2 SMNVEV (reference sequence). Trimming took 6 bases from V and 3 from J, leaving 15 bases between them. CDR3 length: 15 residues. The CDR3 spells CASRAREQIYNEQFF. CDR3 nucleotides: TGTGCCAGCAGGGCCAGGGAACAGATCTACAATGAGCAGTTCTTC.

V and J are TRBV7-9 and TRBJ2-3; TRBD1 matches at 7 bases. Germline V gene lookup returns CDR1 SEHNR and CDR2 FQNEAQ (reference sequence). The CDR3 totals 19 residues. The V and J ends lost 2 bases and 0 bases, in that order; junction bases with no gene match: 14. Here the CDR3 reads CASSLLTGNIATSTDTQYF. CDR3 sequence (DNA): TGTGCCAGCAGCTTACTGACAGGGAATATCGCAACTAGCACAGATACGCAGTATTTT.

This clone was detected only once. The chain has TRBV19 and TRBJ1-5; no clear D gene. Germline CDR1 reads LNHDA; CDR2 reads SQIVND (reference sequence). The CDR3 loop spans 14 amino acids. Trimming removed 2 bases at V and 7 bases at J, with 12 bases between. The CDR3 nucleotides are TGTGCCAGTAGTATATTGGGCGCGGGGCAGCCCCAGCATTTT. Translated, it gives CASSILGAGQPQHF.

CDR3 coding DNA: TGCAGCGTCAAAGAGTTCACAGCCAAAAACATTCAGTACTTC. It yields the protein CSVKEFTAKNIQYF. This chain links TRBV29-1 with TRBJ2-4; D is unresolved. Germline CDR1 is SQVTM and CDR2 is ANQGSEA. CDR3 length: 14 amino acids. V lost 6 bases, J lost 0 bases, and 12 bases lay in between. Using reference TRBV29-1 and TRBJ2-4 for the parts outside the CDR3, the full variable domain is SAVISQKPSRDICQRGTSLTIQCQVDSQVTMMFWYRQQPGQSLTLIATANQGSEATYESGFVIDKFPISRPNLTFSTLTVSNMSPEDSSIYLCSVKEFTAKNIQYFGAGTRLSVL.

CDR3 in amino acids: CASSIRGLGANVLTF. The CDR3 bases are TGTGCCAGTAGTATAAGAGGGCTCGGGGCCAACGTCCTGACTTTC. V usage is TRBV19 and J usage is TRBJ2-6; D is possibly TRBD2 (5 bases). CDR1 and CDR2 (germline): LNHDA, SQIVND (reference sequence). The CDR3 has 15 residues. V lost 2 bases, J lost 4 bases, and 9 bases lay in between.

This clone appeared a few times. This chain links TRBV19 with TRBJ1-5; 7 nucleotides line up with TRBD1. Germline V gene lookup returns CDR1 LNHDA and CDR2 SQIVND (reference sequence). V was pared by 8 bases and J by 0 bases, with 7 bases of the junction left unmatched. The CDR3 extends over 15 amino acids. The CDR3 DNA is TGTGCCAGTGCCAGGGGGGTTAATAGCAATCAGCCCCAGCATTTT. This gives the protein CASARGVNSNQPQHF.

This chain links TRBV7-9 with TRBJ1-4; tentatively, D is TRBD1 (6 bases). Germline V gene lookup returns CDR1 SEHNR and CDR2 FQNEAQ (reference sequence). The CDR3 is 14 residues long. The V end lost 1 base, the J end lost 6 bases, and 9 bases lay between the germline ends. The CDR3 bases are TGTGCCAGCAGCTTAGGGGCAGGGGATGAAAAACTGTTTTTT. Its protein product is CASSLGAGDEKLFF.

The gene calls are TRBV5-1 and TRBJ2-5, with 9 bases aligning to TRBD1. The length of the CDR3 is 15 residues. The germline V gene has CDR1 SGHRS and CDR2 YFSETQ. After removal of 4 bases from V and 5 bases from J, the junction contained 9 bases not matched to a gene. The CDR3 nucleotides are TGCGCCAGCAGCCCCCGGGACAGGGCATTGGAGACCCAGTACTTC. It is translated as CASSPRDRALETQYF.